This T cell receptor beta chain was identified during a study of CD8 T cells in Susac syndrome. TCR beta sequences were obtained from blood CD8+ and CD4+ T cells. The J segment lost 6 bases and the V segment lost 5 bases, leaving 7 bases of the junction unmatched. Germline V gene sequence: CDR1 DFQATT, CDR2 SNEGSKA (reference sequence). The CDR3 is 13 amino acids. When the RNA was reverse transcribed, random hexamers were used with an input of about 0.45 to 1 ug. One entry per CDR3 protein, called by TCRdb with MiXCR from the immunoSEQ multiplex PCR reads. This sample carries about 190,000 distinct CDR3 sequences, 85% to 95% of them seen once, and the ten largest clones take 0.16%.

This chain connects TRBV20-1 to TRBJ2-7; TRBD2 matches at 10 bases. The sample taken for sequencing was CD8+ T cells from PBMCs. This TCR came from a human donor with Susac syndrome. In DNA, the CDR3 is TGCAGTGCTTTAGCGGGGGGCCTGGGCGAGCAGTACTTC. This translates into CSALAGGLGEQYF.